This T cell receptor (beta chain) emerged from a study of Ad26.COV2.S vaccination and SARS-CoV-2 variants. About the research overall: Donor joined the COV1001 Ad26.COV2.S trial arm. Ad26.COV2.S shots went into the muscle once or twice, 56 days apart.

Profiling relied on immunoSEQ multiplex PCR, and the TCRdb table lists in-frame clones only, not all of them. The table has 400,000 to 500,000 clones, 88% seen once. Described treatment: 19 received Ad26.COV2.S at low or high dose, single or two shots; roughly five received placebo; per-sample allocation not given. Day 63 after the first injection of vaccine or placebo was the sampling time. A Boston donor was an adult aged 18-55 years. An Ad26 vector was used to express Wuhan-strain SARS-CoV-2 spike as the vaccine. In this sample, this clone turned up once. Losses at the gene ends were 5 bases for V and 0 bases for J; bases not matched to a gene: 6. Germline V gene sequence: CDR1 SGHTA, CDR2 FQGNSA. The CDR3 is made up of 15 amino acids.

The sequenced sample was peripheral blood, obtained in a trial of Ad26.COV2.S vaccine versus placebo. The origin of this receptor is a person aged 18-60 years who received the Ad26.COV2.S COVID-19 vaccine or a placebo. The chain combines TRBV7-2 with TRBJ1-1; TRBD1 matches 7 bases. The CDR3 region is CASSPRTGMNTEAFF. CDR3 DNA: TGTGCCAGCAGCCCGAGGACAGGAATGAACACTGAAGCTTTCTTT.